This passage covers 22 T cell receptor beta chains from one sample sequenced in a study of neurological immune-mediated disorders (dated by TCRdb to between 2018 and 2021). Libraries were constructed by 5' RACE. The sequencer was an Illumina HiSeq 2500. TCRdb took the public reads, trimmed them with fastp at Q25, ran MiXCR for clone calling and kept in-frame beta chains. Rows with one shared CDR3 protein collapse into an entry with the most common genes and DNA. The sample data list approximately 15,000 distinct CDR3 sequences, and about 20% of these were observed just once. The ten top clones hold about 23% of the sample. Sequenced sample: PBMCs. All receptors derive from a man over 45 in good health.

This clonotype has ten or more counts. J is TRBJ2-2 and V is TRBV24-1; weak D call: TRBD2 (5 bases). The V gene lost 3 bases and the J gene lost 2 bases, with 12 bases spanning the gap. The CDR3 is 16 residues long. CDR1 is KGHDR and CDR2 is SFDVKD in the germline V gene. The CDR3 loop is CATSDTGLINTGELFF. The CDR3 coding sequence is TGTGCCACCAGTGATACTGGACTTATCAACACCGGGGAGCTGTTTTTT.

This clonotype appeared many times. This chain connects TRBV6-5 to TRBJ2-3; D gene ambiguous. The V end was cut by 2 bases, the J end by 1 base, with 10 bases between. Germline V CDR1 and CDR2: MNHEY, SVGAGI. This CDR3 has 15 residues. CDR3 sequence (DNA): TGTGCCAGCAGTTACGCCCGTTGGGGCACAGATACGCAGTATTTT. This gives the protein CASSYARWGTDTQYF.

The rearrangement uses TRBV7-2 and TRBJ2-1, with 14 nucleotides matching TRBD2. J gave up 8 bases and V 2 bases, and 11 bases lay outside the gene matches. The CDR3 has 18 amino acids. Germline lookup yields CDR1 SGHTA and CDR2 FQGNSA. In DNA form, the CDR3 reads TGTGCCAGCAGCTTACCCCGGACCCTGACTAGCGGGGGGGATGAGCAGTTCTTC. Translated, it gives CASSLPRTLTSGGDEQFF.

This clonotype is judged medium-sized. The chain is built from TRBV6-4 and TRBJ1-2; 7 bases map to TRBD1. The V and J ends lost 4 bases and 8 bases, in that order; junction bases with no gene match: 7. This CDR3 has 13 amino acids. Looked up from germline, CDR1 is MRHNA and CDR2 is SNTAGT. This CDR3 is CASSATTGVGYTF. CDR3 DNA: TGTGCCAGCAGTGCTACTACAGGGGTGGGCTACACCTTC.

The sample holds many counts of this clonotype. The chain joins TRBV7-3 to TRBJ2-5, with 7 bases that match TRBD1. The junction had 16 bases not matched to a gene; V was cut back by 5 bases and J by 4 bases. The CDR3 loop spans 17 amino acids. Germline V lookup: CDR1 SGHTA, CDR2 FQGTGA. The CDR3 sequence: CASSPRGRVHTPETQYF. The DNA for the CDR3 is TGTGCCAGCAGCCCAAGGGGGCGGGTGCATACTCCAGAGACCCAGTACTTC.

The sample holds many counts of this clonotype. The V call is TRBV20-1, the J call TRBJ2-7; TRBD2 matches 7 bases. This CDR3 spans 13 amino acids. With V trimmed by 6 bases and J by 3 bases, 8 bases remained unmatched. Germline assignment: CDR1 DFQATT and CDR2 SNEGSKA (reference sequence). CDR3 protein: CSAGLVGGYEQYF. CDR3 in DNA: TGCAGTGCCGGACTAGTCGGGGGCTACGAGCAGTACTTC.

The sample holds many counts of this clonotype. The gene calls are TRBV14 and TRBJ1-6, with a possible D match to TRBD1 (5 bases). CDR3 length: 16 amino acids. Looked up from germline, CDR1 is SGHDN and CDR2 is FVKESK. Trimming left V 9 bases short and J 1 base short, with 16 bases between. In nucleotides, the CDR3 is TGTGCCAGGGACCTACATGGGGGGTCCTATAATTCACCCCTCCACTTT. As protein: CARDLHGGSYNSPLHF.

Sample share makes this clonotype medium-sized. The J gene is TRBJ2-5, the V gene TRBV5-1; TRBD1 or TRBD2 may be the D gene (5 bases each). V lost 4 bases and J lost 1, with 11 bases in between. Per the germline V gene, CDR1 is SGHRS and CDR2 is YFSETQ. There are 14 residues in the CDR3. This CDR3 reads CASSPGRIQETQYF. The CDR3 region has the DNA TGCGCCAGCAGCCCGGGACGGATCCAAGAGACCCAGTACTTC.

V and J are TRBV18 and TRBJ2-2, with a tentative D call TRBD2 (5 bases). The germline V gene encodes CDR1 KGHSH and CDR2 LQKENI. V was trimmed by 5 bases and J by 0 bases, leaving 10 bases between them. This CDR3 has 15 amino acids. CDR3 coding DNA: TGTGCCAGCTCAACGGGGAACACGAACACCGGGGAGCTGTTTTTT. Residues: CASSTGNTNTGELFF.

This clonotype was observed at least ten times. The V call is TRBV5-1, the J call TRBJ1-1; no clear D gene. The CDR3 is 12 amino acids. V shed 4 bases and J shed 6 bases, with 10 bases lying between them. Per germline, CDR1 SGHRS and CDR2 YFSETQ. The CDR3 is CASSAPSAEAFF. As DNA, the CDR3 is TGCGCCAGCAGCGCCCCTTCAGCTGAAGCTTTCTTT.

This clonotype was seen at least ten times. This chain joins TRBV20-1 and TRBJ2-1; 7 bases are a match to TRBD2. Germline V gene lookup returns CDR1 DFQATT and CDR2 SNEGSKA (reference sequence). The CDR3 runs to 13 residues. V shed 6 bases and J 3 bases; nucleotides not matched to a gene: 5. This CDR3 reads CSATAGNYNEQFF. The CDR3 nucleotides read TGCAGTGCGACAGCGGGGAACTACAATGAGCAGTTCTTC.

The J gene is TRBJ2-1, the V gene TRBV5-1, with 7 bases that match TRBD1. This CDR3 region has 14 residues. Germline CDR1 SGHRS, CDR2 YFSETQ. Trimming removed 2 bases from V and 5 bases from J; junction bases left unmatched: 4. CDR3 coding DNA: TGCGCCAGCAGCTTCTCCGGGACAGACAATGAGCAGTTCTTC. Translated: CASSFSGTDNEQFF.

This clonotype is deemed medium-sized. The CDR3 region is CASSQEGYEQYF. For the CDR3, the DNA is TGCGCCAGCAGCCAAGAAGGCTACGAGCAGTACTTC. This chain connects TRBV4-1 to TRBJ2-7; D gene uncertain. The V gene's germline CDR1 is MGHRA and CDR2 YSYEKL. Between the trimmed V and J ends, which lost 0 bases and 3 bases, there was a span of 3 bases. The CDR3 has 12 residues.

In its sample, this clonotype ranks as medium-sized. The chain joins TRBV5-5 to TRBJ2-5; the match to TRBD2 covers 11 bases. CDR3 length: 16 amino acids. Germline trimming cut 0 bases from V and 5 bases from J; bases unmatched to any gene: 6. From germline, CDR1 is SGHKS and CDR2 YYEKEE (reference sequence). The CDR3 spells CASSLEGSGRAETQYF. CDR3 in DNA: TGTGCCAGCAGCTTGGAGGGTAGCGGGAGGGCCGAGACCCAGTACTTC.

This clonotype was detected many times. The V call is TRBV5-1, the J call TRBJ2-1; D might be TRBD1 (8 bases). This CDR3 contains 12 residues. V was clipped by 6 bases and J by 8 bases, with 12 bases between them. Per the germline V gene, CDR1 is SGHRS and CDR2 is YFSETQ. The CDR3 nucleotides are TGCGCCAGCAAACAGGGGGGGGATGAGCAGTTCTTC. This sequence encodes CASKQGGDEQFF. Full variable domain (missing parts from reference TRBV5-1 and TRBJ2-1): KAGVTQTPRYLIKTRGQQVTLSCSPISGHRSVSWYQQTPGQGLQFLFEYFSETQRNKGNFPGRFSGRQFSNSRSEMNVSTLELGDSALYLCASKQGGDEQFFGPGTRLTVL.

This clonotype has a count of ten or more. The chain carries TRBV5-1 and TRBJ2-1; TRBD2 matches 8 bases. The V and J ends lost 0 bases and 0 bases, in that order; junction bases with no gene match: 2. Germline values: CDR1 SGHRS, CDR2 YFSETQ. The CDR3 runs 16 residues. The CDR3 protein is CASSLAAGGSYNEQFF. The CDR3, as DNA: TGCGCCAGCAGCTTGGCCGCGGGAGGCTCCTACAATGAGCAGTTCTTC.

The CDR3 loop reads CASSLVAGLAGENTGELFF. The CDR3 region has the DNA TGTGCCAGCAGCTTAGTTGCGGGACTAGCGGGAGAGAACACCGGGGAGCTGTTTTTT. The chain employs TRBV7-9 and TRBJ2-2; 14 bases match TRBD2. Trimming removed 1 base from V and 1 base from J; junction bases left unmatched: 5. The germline V gene has CDR1 SEHNR and CDR2 FQNEAQ (reference sequence). The CDR3 extends over 19 amino acids.

In this sample, this clonotype turned up many times. The rearrangement joins TRBV11-1 to TRBJ2-1; TRBD2 matches at 9 bases. The V gene's germline CDR1 is SGHAT and CDR2 FQDESV (reference sequence). The junction had 9 bases not matched to a gene; V was cut back by 3 bases and J by 6 bases. The CDR3 totals 16 residues. The CDR3, as DNA: TGTGCCAGCAGCTTGAAGTATGCGGGAGGGGGCAATGAGCAGTTCTTC. Translated: CASSLKYAGGGNEQFF.

In this sample, this clonotype turned up many times. V and J are TRBV7-2 and TRBJ2-1, with 8 positions matching TRBD1. The CDR3 is 14 amino acids. From germline, CDR1 is SGHTA and CDR2 FQGNSA. J lost 8 bases, V lost 5 bases, and 8 bases had no gene match. For the CDR3, the DNA is TGTGCCAGCAGCCTACTGGGACAGGCCGATGAGCAGTTCTTC. Protein product: CASSLLGQADEQFF.

The chain links TRBV3-1 to TRBJ1-5; D unclear. The length of the CDR3 is 16 residues. The ends were cut back, 0 bases at V and 7 bases at J, with 16 bases in the middle. CDR1 is LGHDT, CDR2 YNNKEL, per germline (reference sequence). CDR3 sequence reads: CASSQDRPGLGQPQHF. CDR3 nucleotide sequence: TGTGCCAGCAGCCAAGATCGTCCGGGTCTGGGGCAGCCCCAGCATTTT.

This clonotype came up many times. The V gene is TRBV5-1, the J gene TRBJ2-2; 8 positions agree with TRBD1. The CDR3 spans 15 residues. V shed 4 bases, J shed 3 bases, and the junction held 5 bases outside the gene matches. Germline lookup yields CDR1 SGHRS and CDR2 YFSETQ. The CDR3: CASSPDRGYTGELFF. As DNA, the CDR3 is TGCGCCAGCAGCCCCGACAGGGGTTACACCGGGGAGCTGTTTTTT.

This clonotype was found many times. This chain links TRBV20-1 with TRBJ2-1; 10 bases fit TRBD2. V shed 2 bases, J shed 6 bases, and the junction held 4 bases outside the gene matches. The germline CDR1 and CDR2 sequences are DFQATT and SNEGSKA (reference sequence). CDR3 size: 14 residues. The CDR3 coding sequence is TGCAGTGCTAGACCCGGACTAGCGGTCAATGAGCAGTTCTTC. Residues: CSARPGLAVNEQFF.